This T cell receptor beta chain was recorded in a study of T-cell reconstitution after alpha-beta-depleted transplantation in children. Researchers prepared the TCRbeta library using unique molecular identifiers, the study reports. TCRdb re-called the PCR reads through MiXCR, storing one row per CDR3 protein. The sample records 500,000 to 600,000 distinct CDR3 sequences, around 18% being singletons. The germline CDR1 and CDR2 sequences are DFQATT and SNEGSKA (reference sequence). Germline trimming cut 5 bases from V and 7 bases from J; bases unmatched to any gene: 8. The CDR3 covers 14 residues. The rearrangement joins TRBV20-1 to TRBJ2-1, with 10 bases matching TRBD2. This sequence originates from a human donor who donated a stem cell graft to a child with acute lymphoblastic leukemia. This sample comprised PBMCs from the stem cell graft donor, obtained from the stem cell graft. CDR3 nucleotide sequence: TGCAGTGCTGGATCGGGACTAGCGTGGAATGAGCAGTTCTTC. This encodes CSAGSGLAWNEQFF.